Below, one T cell receptor beta chain is given with its context. Its antigen is unknown. No much larger clonotype is one base removed from it; base qualities were not supplied. The trim is 0 bases for V and 1 base for J, with a gap of 11 bases between the germline ends. From the germline V gene, CDR1 is KGHDR and CDR2 is SFDVKD. Measured from the cysteine to the phenylalanine, the CDR3 is 16 residues long. Of the read, only the CDR3 DNA is kept; its 48 bases are in frame from base 1. The immunoSEQ Assay, a bias-controlled multiplex PCR, was used to amplify TCRbeta CDR3 regions from genomic DNA. The study's processing was this. The number of nucleated cells in each sample was estimated by amplification of reference gene primers within the assay. Sequence reads were collapsed and filtered to measure the absolute abundance of every unique TCRbeta CDR3 rearrangement. Productive Simpson clonality was computed per sample as the square root of Simpson's diversity index over productive rearrangements. TCRdb obtained this table from immuneACCESS and retained in-frame rearrangements with V and J assigned. These tables miss some clones; where compared with another copy, unresolved V genes account for less than half of the shortfall, and the remainder is unexplained. V and J calls and clone size are copied from that table; D and trimming were computed from the DNA. A total of about 220,000 clones appear in this sample, more than 70% of them only once. In total, the top ten clones hold 8% to 10% of the sample.

The sample belongs to a study of blood T cell repertoires in COVID-19 (dated by TCRdb to 2018 to 2021). The study in broad terms: Samples from collaborators originated in the United States, Italy and Spain and spanned both the acute and convalescent phases of COVID-19. The prospective study material was composed of cDNA or gDNA derived from T cells, B-cell-depleted T cells, or PBMCs. Subjects who had been exposed to COVID-19, were actively infected with it, or had recovered from it provided the deeply sampled blood TCRbeta repertoires that made up the dataset. The repertoires were made available in a free public database intended to serve as a resource for research on the immune response to SARS-CoV-2. The samples were drawn from the first 160 participants of the ongoing ImmuneRACE study and from under 1,500 subjects provided by 6 global collaborators. Nearly every sample came with metadata listing a de-identified subject ID, COVID-19 status, age in years and sex. Where available, HLA class I and class II types were taken from metadata supplied by the sample provider and were not determined by assay-based typing. What the research found in general, with its limitations: How much clinical and demographic metadata was included differed by source and by participant, and the metadata was provided uncurated.

Each collaborating institution followed its own protocols to collect whole blood in K2EDTA tubes. For TCRbeta analysis, collaborator samples were shipped as frozen whole blood, as isolated PBMCs, or as DNA extracted from either sample type. This TCR derives from a woman between 50 and 59 years old with acute or convalescent COVID-19. The sequencing sample was made of peripheral blood. The chain joins TRBV24-1 to TRBJ2-5, with TRBD2 as a weak D call on 6 bases. The nucleotide sequence is TGTGCCACCAGTGATTTGAAAGGTAGCGGCCAAGAGACCCAGTACTTC. Its product reads: CATSDLKGSGQETQYF.